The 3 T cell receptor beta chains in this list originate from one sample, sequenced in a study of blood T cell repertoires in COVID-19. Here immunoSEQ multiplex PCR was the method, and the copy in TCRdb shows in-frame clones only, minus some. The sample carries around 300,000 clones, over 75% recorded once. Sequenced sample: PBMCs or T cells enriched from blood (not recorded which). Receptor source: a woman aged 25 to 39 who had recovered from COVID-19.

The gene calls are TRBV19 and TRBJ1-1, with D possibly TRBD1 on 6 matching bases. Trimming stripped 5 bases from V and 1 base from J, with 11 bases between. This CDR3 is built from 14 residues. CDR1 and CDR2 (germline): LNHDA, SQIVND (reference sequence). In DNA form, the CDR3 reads TGTGCCAGTAGTCCAGGACAGTGGAACACTGAAGCTTTCTTT. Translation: CASSPGQWNTEAFF.

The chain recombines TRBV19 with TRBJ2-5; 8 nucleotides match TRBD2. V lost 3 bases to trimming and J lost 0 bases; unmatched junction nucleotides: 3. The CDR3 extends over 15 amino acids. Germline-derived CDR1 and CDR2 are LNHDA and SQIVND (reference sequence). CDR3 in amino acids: CASSIPAGDQETQYF. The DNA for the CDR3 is TGTGCCAGTAGTATTCCAGCGGGGGACCAAGAGACCCAGTACTTC.

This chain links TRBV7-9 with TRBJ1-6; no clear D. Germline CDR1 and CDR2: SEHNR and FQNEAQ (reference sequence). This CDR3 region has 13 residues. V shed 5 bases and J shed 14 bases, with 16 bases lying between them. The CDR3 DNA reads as TGTGCCAGCAGCCCCACGACACTTTTGTCCCTCCACTTT. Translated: CASSPTTLLSLHF.